The TCR beta chain under discussion was sequenced for a study of neurological immune-mediated disorders (dated by TCRdb to the late 2010s). General notes on the study: Peripheral blood TCR-beta repertoires from patients with HTLV-I-associated myelopathy (HAM/TSP), patients with multiple sclerosis, and healthy controls were compared in the study using UMI-based sequencing. The cohort comprised 60 to 75 subjects: around 15 HAM/TSP patients, some 34 multiple sclerosis patients and approximately 20 healthy controls. Longitudinal samples, technical triplicates and paired sorted CD4+ and CD8+ T-cell subsets, alongside PBMC samples, were included among the roughly 97 TCR-beta libraries. Results and caveats for the whole study, not just this receptor: No identical CDR3 amino acid sequences were shared among expanded clones across subjects, suggesting private TCR-beta repertoires in all groups. The highest TCR clonal expansion was observed in HAM/TSP patients, whereas the lowest was observed in MS patients, even when compared with healthy controls.

V is pared back by 6 bases and J by 0 bases, with 17 bases lying between the germline termini. The germline V gene (reference sequence) yields DFQATT for CDR1 and SNEGSKA for CDR2. From the cysteine up to the phenylalanine, the CDR3 has a length of 15 residues. The kept DNA is CDR3 alone, 45 bases in frame from the first base. This clonotype was observed many times. There is no known antigen for this receptor. No quality values exist for individual bases; no much larger clone is one base distant. To synthesize cDNA, template-switch 5'RACE was performed with a primer carrying a 10-nucleotide random unique molecular identifier so that each TCR transcript was tagged. Over 160 million TCR-beta sequences, covering 15-18 subjects, were produced in each sequencing run. Total RNA was extracted with the RNeasy kit. TCR-beta VDJ regions were amplified with primers for the TCR constant region and the 5'RACE anchor, using the KAPA Real-time Library Amplification kit. Sample indexes and Illumina adaptors were added in a first PCR, after which library yield was increased in a second PCR. After Ampure bead purification, the roughly 650 bp TCR product was size-selected on a 2% E-gel SizeSelection system. Before pooling, libraries had their quality checked on a Bioanalyzer, their concentration measured with Qubit, and their quantity determined with the Kapa Library Quantification kit. Libraries were sequenced paired-end 2 x 150 bp on an Illumina HiSeq 2500. To increase sequence diversity, about 25-31% phiX was spiked into each library pool. The original methods were these. The quality-filtered reads were processed with the UMI-based MiGEC pipeline, whose error correction step removed more than 80% of the raw TCR sequences. VDJ genes were aligned to IMGT germline references, and each clonotype was defined by a unique CDR3 amino acid sequence together with V-J genes. Clonal expansion, Shannon diversity and CDR3 relatedness were evaluated with VDJtools (CalcPairwiseDistances, ClusterSamples), while phylogenetic trees were built in CLCbio workbench. A clone was classed as expanded if it had 8 or more unique UMIs, a cutoff based on coefficient-of-variation modelling across technical triplicates. In TCRdb, the public reads were trimmed at Q25 with fastp and aligned with MiXCR, with productive beta chains retained. For every CDR3 protein sequence, its rows merge into one entry that carries the most common genes and DNA. The authors' filters were not applied to this entry. The sample table lists approximately 20,000 distinct CDR3 sequences, approximately 6.8% of them with a count of one. Around 17% of the sample lies in the top ten.

For sorted-subset TCR libraries, some 970,000 sorted CD4+ or CD8+ T cells were used. Peripheral blood was subjected to Ficoll-Hypaque density gradient centrifugation to isolate PBMCs, which were then cryopreserved in liquid nitrogen. The study also sequenced paired sorted CD4+ and CD8+ subsets from healthy controls, HAM/TSP patients and MS patients. The sequencing sample was made of CD8+ T cells from blood. The TCR comes from a woman in her twenties or thirties with HTLV-1-associated myelopathy (HAM/TSP). The V and J segments used are TRBV20-1 and TRBJ1-1; the D gene is not confidently resolved. Here is the DNA: TGCAGTGCCACCGAACCGTTGTCGCTGAACACTGAAGCTTTCTTT. Its translation is CSATEPLSLNTEAFF.